This T cell receptor beta chain was obtained from a study of human T cells and chemical hapten exposure. Study-wide context: During the approximately 24-week study period, patients had diphenylcyclopropenone applied to the scalp every week. The upper back received 0.01% DPC by patch testing, with results read at 6 days.

MiXCR, applied by TCRdb to the RACE reads, yields one record per CDR3 protein. The top ten hold around 4% of the sample, which has over 65,000 distinct CDR3 sequences, about 10% seen once. The CDR3 runs 14 residues. Per germline, CDR1 KGHSH and CDR2 LQKENI. With 6 bases removed from V and 0 bases from J, the gap between germline ends came to 12 bases. Specified time point: patch test 1, 2 weeks after DPC sensitization. Sample treatment: therapeutic diphenylcyclopropenone sensitization with weekly scalp DPC. Participating donors were patients with alopecia, aged 18 to 70 years, considered appropriate candidates for DPC. In its sample, this clonotype was seen a few times.

This TCR derives from a woman aged 45-65 years with alopecia areata. Some clones in this sample may be carry-over from other donors' samples. Sample: whole blood, taken in connection with sensitization to the hapten diphenylcyclopropenone (DPC). This rearrangement joins TRBV18 to TRBJ2-7; D gene uncertain. The CDR3 spells CASSPLLDSYEQYF. The DNA of the CDR3 is TGTGCCAGCTCCCCCCTTTTGGACTCCTACGAGCAGTACTTC.